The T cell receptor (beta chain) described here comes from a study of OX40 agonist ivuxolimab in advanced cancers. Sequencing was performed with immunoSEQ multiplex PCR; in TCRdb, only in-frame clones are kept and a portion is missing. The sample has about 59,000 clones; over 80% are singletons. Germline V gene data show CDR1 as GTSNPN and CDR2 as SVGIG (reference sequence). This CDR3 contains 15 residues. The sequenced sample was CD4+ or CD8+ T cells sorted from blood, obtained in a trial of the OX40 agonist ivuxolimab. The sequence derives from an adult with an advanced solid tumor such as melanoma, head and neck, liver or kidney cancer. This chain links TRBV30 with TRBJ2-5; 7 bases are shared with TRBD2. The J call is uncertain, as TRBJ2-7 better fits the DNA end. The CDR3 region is CAWSVGLAASYEQYF. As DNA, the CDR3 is TGTGCCTGGAGTGTAGGGCTAGCGGCCTCCTACGAGCAGTACTTC.